One sample yielded the 21 T cell receptor beta chains listed below, sequenced in a study of technical replicates of blood from a handful of donors. Clones were sequenced by immunoSEQ multiplex PCR, and TCRdb holds only the in-frame ones, with some missing. In the table there are 75,000 to 90,000 clones, 95% to 98% of which are singletons. Source material: T cells isolated from PBMCs. Every receptor here comes from a human donor in good health.

The chain employs TRBV9 and TRBJ2-3; 7 bases match TRBD2. The germline V gene encodes CDR1 SGDLS and CDR2 YYNGEE. The CDR3 loop spans 15 amino acids. The V gene end was trimmed by 0 bases and the J gene end by 3 bases; junction bases not matched to a gene: 4. CDR3 sequence reads: CASSVGGGSTDTQYF. CDR3 sequence (DNA): TGTGCCAGCAGCGTAGGGGGGGGATCGACAGATACGCAGTATTTT.

This chain links TRBV27 with TRBJ1-1; D unresolved. The ends were cut back, 0 bases at V and 5 bases at J, with 7 bases in the middle. Germline V gene lookup returns CDR1 MNHEY and CDR2 SMNVEV (reference sequence). There are 13 residues in the CDR3. The CDR3 protein is CASSLSRGTEAFF. The DNA for the CDR3 is TGTGCCAGCAGTTTATCGCGGGGAACTGAAGCTTTCTTT.

This chain connects TRBV28 to TRBJ2-2, with D hard to call. Germline V gene data show CDR1 as MDHEN and CDR2 as SYDVKM. This CDR3 is built from 14 residues. Between the trimmed V and J ends, which lost 5 bases and 5 bases, there was a span of 12 bases. CDR3 in DNA: TGTGCCAGCAGTCTATATAGGAGAACCGGGGAGCTGTTTTTT. It yields the protein CASSLYRRTGELFF.

The CDR3 DNA reads TGTGCCAGCAGCCCCCCGACTAGCGGGAGGGGTGAGCAGTTCTTC. It codes for CASSPPTSGRGEQFF. The chain recombines TRBV12-1 with TRBJ2-1; the table's D call, TRBD2, was not checked against the DNA. TRBV12-1 is a known pseudogene. There are 15 residues in the CDR3.

The rearrangement uses TRBV7-3 and TRBJ2-3, with 9 bases that match TRBD1. Looked up from germline, CDR1 is SGHTA and CDR2 is FQGTGA. CDR3 length: 15 amino acids. The V and J ends lost 5 bases and 2 bases, in that order; junction bases with no gene match: 5. CDR3 residues: CASSRGQGDTDTQYF. In DNA, the CDR3 is TGTGCCAGCAGCCGGGGACAGGGAGACACAGATACGCAGTATTTT. The whole variable domain, remainder taken from reference TRBV7-3 and TRBJ2-3, is GAGVSQTPSNKVTEKGKYVELRCDPISGHTALYWYRQSLGQGPEFLIYFQGTGAADDSGLPNDRFFAVRPEGSVSTLKIQRTERGDSAVYLCASSRGQGDTDTQYFGPGTRLTVL.

The V and J genes are TRBV19 and TRBJ2-3; 12 positions match TRBD2. CDR1 and CDR2 (germline): LNHDA, SQIVND (reference sequence). V shed 6 bases and J 1 base; nucleotides not matched to a gene: 14. The CDR3 is made up of 19 amino acids. The DNA of the CDR3 is TGTGCCAGTAGCCTCGTCCCTAGCGGGAGGGCATGGGGCACAGATACGCAGTATTTT. Translation: CASSLVPSGRAWGTDTQYF.

The CDR3 here is CASSTRTATYEQYF. The CDR3 nucleotides read TGTGCCAGCAGCACCAGGACAGCCACCTACGAGCAGTACTTC. The rearrangement uses TRBV7-8 and TRBJ2-7; D perhaps matches TRBD1 (6 bases). CDR1 SGHVS and CDR2 FQNEAQ come from the germline V gene. The CDR3 runs to 14 residues. Deletions cut 5 bases from V and 2 bases from J, with 13 bases between.

The V and J genes are TRBV7-2 and TRBJ2-2, with D perhaps TRBD2 (5 bases). V gave up 5 bases and J gave up 5 bases, with 21 bases separating them. Germline-derived CDR1 and CDR2 are SGHTA and FQGNSA. CDR3 size: 17 residues. CDR3 in DNA: TGTGCCAGCAGCCCCCCTGCGGCGGGCTTGGAGACCGGGGAGCTGTTTTTT. This encodes CASSPPAAGLETGELFF.

J is TRBJ1-2 and V is TRBV7-3, with unresolved D. Per germline, CDR1 SGHTA and CDR2 FQGTGA. Trimming left V 2 bases short and J 0 bases short, with 10 bases between. CDR3 length: 15 residues. The CDR3 bases are TGTGCCAGCAGCTTAGATTGGTCTACTAACTATGGCTACACCTTC. This codes for CASSLDWSTNYGYTF.

The V and J genes are TRBV10-3 and TRBJ2-7; 8 bases are shared with TRBD2. CDR1 and CDR2 from the germline V gene are ENHRY and SYGVKD. The CDR3 runs to 15 residues. Trimming at V came to 6 bases and at J to 3 bases, leaving 10 bases not matched to a gene. The CDR3 DNA reads as TGTGCCATCAGGATGGGACTAGGGGAGTACTACGAGCAGTACTTC. This codes for CAIRMGLGEYYEQYF.

The CDR3 sequence is CASSLGGQGKAEAFF. CDR3 coding DNA: TGTGCCAGCAGCTTGGGAGGACAGGGGAAAGCTGAAGCTTTCTTT. This rearrangement joins TRBV7-3 to TRBJ1-1; 9 bases fit TRBD1. The V segment lost 3 bases and the J segment 6 bases; nucleotides outside the gene matches: 8. The length of the CDR3 is 15 residues. The germline V gene has CDR1 SGHTA and CDR2 FQGTGA.

The V gene is TRBV9, the J gene TRBJ2-7; D ambiguous. This CDR3 is built from 14 residues. The V and J ends lost 0 bases and 1 base respectively, with 8 bases between them. Germline loops: CDR1 SGDLS, CDR2 YYNGEE. The CDR3 loop is CASSVDSSSYEQYF. The DNA of the CDR3 is TGTGCCAGCAGCGTAGACTCATCTTCCTACGAGCAGTACTTC. The full variable domain, completed using reference TRBV9 and TRBJ2-7, is DSGVTQTPKHLITATGQRVTLRCSPRSGDLSVYWYQQSLDQGLQFLIQYYNGEERAKGNILERFSAQQFPDLHSELNLSSLELGDSALYFCASSVDSSSYEQYFGPGTRLTVT.

The J gene is TRBJ2-3, the V gene TRBV5-4; 7 nucleotides agree with TRBD2. The CDR3 is 15 amino acids. After removal of 2 bases from V and 11 bases from J, the junction contained 14 bases not matched to a gene. Per the germline V gene, CDR1 is SGHNT and CDR2 is YYREEE (reference sequence). CDR3 loop: CASSLGGSLKSGQYF. DNA of the CDR3: TGTGCCAGCAGCTTAGGCGGGAGCCTGAAAAGTGGGCAGTATTTT.

This chain uses TRBV28 with TRBJ1-1, with D perhaps matching TRBD1 (5 bases). Germline-derived CDR1 and CDR2 are MDHEN and SYDVKM. With 6 bases removed from V and 4 bases from J, the gap between germline ends came to 18 bases. The CDR3 is made up of 15 amino acids. CDR3 DNA sequence: TGTGCCAGCAGCCGTCGGGGGGGATGGACCACTGAAGCTTTCTTT. It codes for CASSRRGGWTTEAFF.

This chain joins TRBV4-3 and TRBJ2-7; weak D call: TRBD1 (5 bases). Trimming left V 1 base short and J 5 bases short, with 12 bases between. The CDR3 has 14 residues. Germline V gene sequence: CDR1 LGHNA, CDR2 YSLEER. Here the CDR3 DNA reads TGCGCCAGCAGCCAAGCAGGGTTAAGGGACGAGCAGTACTTC. Translation: CASSQAGLRDEQYF.

The chain recombines TRBV6-1 with TRBJ2-1, with D perhaps matching TRBD2 (8 bases). Germline CDR1 reads MNHNS; CDR2 reads SASEGT. CDR3 length equals 14 residues. The V end was cut by 7 bases, the J end by 8 bases, with 18 bases between. The CDR3 DNA reads as TGTGCCAGCACCGGGGGGGACAGAAACTATGAGCAGTTCTTC. Protein: CASTGGDRNYEQFF.

The rearrangement joins TRBV5-1 to TRBJ2-7, with 7 bases lining up with TRBD2. Per germline, CDR1 SGHRS and CDR2 YFSETQ. The length of the CDR3 is 15 residues. Trimming removed 0 bases from V and 5 bases from J; junction bases left unmatched: 8. CDR3 region: CASSLAGRSLNEQYF. CDR3 coding DNA: TGCGCCAGCAGCTTGGCCGGGAGGAGTCTCAACGAGCAGTACTTC.

The chain has TRBV5-6 and TRBJ2-7; possible D gene TRBD1, 6 bases. V was trimmed by 3 bases and J by 1 base, leaving 8 bases between them. The CDR3 spans 13 residues. The germline gives CDR1 SGHDT, CDR2 YYEEEE. The CDR3 loop reads CASSYRESYEQYF. CDR3 DNA: TGTGCCAGCAGCTACAGGGAATCCTACGAGCAGTACTTC.

The rearrangement joins TRBV6-6 to TRBJ2-2; weak D call: TRBD1 (6 bases). CDR3 size: 13 residues. The germline V gene encodes CDR1 MNHNY and CDR2 SVGAGI (reference sequence). The V end was cut by 4 bases, the J end by 5 bases, with 8 bases between. The CDR3 region has the DNA TGTGCCAGCAGTTTCCAGGGGACCGGGGAGCTGTTTTTT. It encodes CASSFQGTGELFF.

The rearrangement joins TRBV25-1 to TRBJ2-1, with D perhaps TRBD2 (6 bases). CDR1 and CDR2 from the germline V gene are MGHDK and SYGVNS. The CDR3 has 14 residues. Trimming shortened V by 4 bases and J by 5 bases, and 12 bases separated the two germline ends. The CDR3 DNA follows: TGTGCCAGCAGTGGACTAGACCCTGACAATGAGCAGTTCTTC. Amino acids: CASSGLDPDNEQFF.

The rearrangement links TRBV7-9 to TRBJ2-7; 14 positions match TRBD2. Germline V lookup: CDR1 SEHNR, CDR2 FQNEAQ (reference sequence). The CDR3 runs 18 residues. J gave up 4 bases and V 5 bases, and 13 bases lay outside the gene matches. CDR3 DNA: TGTGCCAGCAGCGGGGGACTAGCGGGAGCCATCCCCCCGTACGAGCAGTACTTC. As protein: CASSGGLAGAIPPYEQYF. The variable domain in full, completed from reference TRBV7-9 and TRBJ2-7, reads DTGVSQNPRHKITKRGQNVTFRCDPISEHNRLYWYRQTLGQGPEFLTYFQNEAQLEKSRLLSDRFSAERPKGSFSTLEIQRTEQGDSAMYLCASSGGLAGAIPPYEQYFGPGTRLTVT.